Shown below are 24 T cell receptor beta chains from a single sample sequenced in a study of cytomegalovirus exposure and HLA in healthy donors listed by TCRdb under 2017. The library was produced with the immunoSEQ multiplex PCR assay. The multiplex PCR relied on a mix of 60 forward primers for TCR Vbeta segments and 13 reverse primers for TCR Jbeta segments. TCRdb re-hosts the immuneACCESS table, in-frame sequences only. Its copies lack some clones; in the studies checked, an unresolved V gene accounts for under half of them, and the cause for the rest is not known. For this sample the table gives 150,000 to 180,000 clones, of which around 79% were detected only once. The ten top clones hold 2.5% to 3% of the sample. The sample consisted of PBMCs. The origin of the receptors is a man younger than 35 in good health and CMV-seronegative.

The chain recombines TRBV11-3 with TRBJ2-1, with a possible D match to TRBD1 (8 bases). Trimming cost V 6 bases and J 8 bases, with 17 bases left between them. The germline gives CDR1 SGHNT, CDR2 YENEEA. CDR3 length equals 14 residues. The CDR3 DNA is TGTGCCAGCAGTTCCGGACAGGGAGGGGATGAGCAGTTCTTC. It is translated as CASSSGQGGDEQFF.

This clone appeared once. This chain uses TRBV27 with TRBJ2-7; 7 bases line up with TRBD2. Germline CDR1 is MNHEY and CDR2 is SMNVEV (reference sequence). The length of the CDR3 is 16 residues. V dropped 3 bases and J dropped 3; count of bases not matched to a gene: 11. This CDR3 reads CASSLSGVGGYYEQYV. The CDR3 nucleotides are TGTGCCAGCAGTTTGAGTGGCGTCGGGGGGTACTACGAGCAGTACGTC.

The V call is TRBV4-3, the J call TRBJ2-1; 8 bases are a match to TRBD2. The CDR3 is 19 residues long. CDR1 and CDR2 from the germline V gene are LGHNA and YSLEER. V trimming: 4 bases; J trimming: 0 bases; junction bases outside the gene matches: 14. The CDR3 nucleotides are TGCGCCAGCAGCCTCCTTCGATACCAGCGGGGGAGCTCCTACAATGAGCAGTTCTTC. Its translation is CASSLLRYQRGSSYNEQFF.

The chain is built from TRBV7-2 and TRBJ2-3; 9 bases fit TRBD2. Germline V CDR1 and CDR2: SGHTA, FQGNSA. This CDR3 has 16 amino acids. The ends lost 2 bases at V and 6 bases at J; junction bases unmatched: 9. For the CDR3, the DNA is TGTGCCAGCAGCTTATGGGGCGGGGGGGCGGGGGATACGCAGTATTTT. Protein product: CASSLWGGGAGDTQYF.

The chain recombines TRBV27 with TRBJ2-3; 8 nucleotides line up with TRBD1. The CDR3 runs 15 residues. With 5 bases clipped from V and 1 base from J, the junction kept 5 bases outside the gene matches. From germline, CDR1 is MNHEY and CDR2 SMNVEV (reference sequence). CDR3 region: CASSDRGSGTDTQYF. Written as DNA, the CDR3 is TGTGCCAGCAGTGACAGGGGTTCTGGCACAGATACGCAGTATTTT.

The CDR3 DNA sequence: TGTGCCAGCAGCCCCCAATGGGGGGGGCACACTGAAGCTTTCTTT. Translating gives CASSPQWGGHTEAFF. The chain has TRBV7-8 and TRBJ1-1, with TRBD1 as a possible D gene (6 bases). The CDR3 runs 15 residues. The V gene lost 5 bases and the J gene lost 3 bases, with 16 bases spanning the gap. CDR1 SGHVS and CDR2 FQNEAQ come from the germline V gene.

The DNA of the CDR3 is TGTGCCAGCAGCGGACAGGGGGCGCAGGGCAATCAGCCCCAGCATTTT. This sequence encodes CASSGQGAQGNQPQHF. The V gene is TRBV28, the J gene TRBJ1-5; TRBD1 matches at 11 bases. The CDR3 is made up of 16 amino acids. Trimming took 6 bases from V and 2 from J; bases not matched to a gene: 6. Germline values: CDR1 MDHEN, CDR2 SYDVKM. The full variable domain, rest sourced from reference TRBV28 and TRBJ1-5, is DVKVTQSSRYLVKRTGEKVFLECVQDMDHENMFWYRQDPGLGLRLIYFSYDVKMKEKGDIPEGYSVSREKKERFSLILESASTNQTSMYLCASSGQGAQGNQPQHFGDGTRLSIL.

The genes are TRBV19 and TRBJ1-2; D gene ambiguous. V gave up 5 bases and J gave up 5 bases, with 9 bases separating them. The germline V gene has CDR1 LNHDA and CDR2 SQIVND (reference sequence). The CDR3 contains 12 residues. DNA of the CDR3: TGTGCCAGTAGTCCTCAGGCTTATGGCTACACCTTC. As protein: CASSPQAYGYTF.

The V call is TRBV5-1, the J call TRBJ1-1; D is perhaps TRBD1 (5 bases). CDR3 size: 16 residues. The V end lost 4 bases, the J end lost 1 base, and 17 bases lay between the germline ends. Germline assignment: CDR1 SGHRS and CDR2 YFSETQ. The CDR3 is CASSRGFGEGNTEAFF. The CDR3 nucleotides read TGCGCCAGCAGCCGGGGGTTCGGGGAGGGGAACACTGAAGCTTTCTTT.

As concerns this clone: Other DNA sequences from this sample encode an identical CDR3 as well. The chain carries TRBV7-9 and TRBJ2-6, with no clear D. Trimming took 3 bases from V and 0 from J, leaving 6 bases between them. The CDR3 has 15 residues. Germline V lookup: CDR1 SEHNR, CDR2 FQNEAQ (reference sequence). CDR3 nucleotides: TGTGCCAGCAGCTTCGTCGGCTCTGGGGCCAACGTCCTGACTTTC. Its protein product is CASSFVGSGANVLTF.

This clone has only one observation. V is TRBV11-1 and J is TRBJ2-7, with 7 nucleotides matching TRBD1. This CDR3 has 13 residues. V lost 3 bases, J lost 5 bases, and 4 bases stayed unmatched. Germline CDR1 reads SGHAT; CDR2 reads FQDESV (reference sequence). CDR3 protein: CASSFNRGHEQYV. The DNA for the CDR3 is TGTGCCAGCAGCTTCAACAGGGGCCACGAGCAGTACGTC.

The rearrangement uses TRBV9 and TRBJ2-5, with 10 nucleotides matching TRBD2. Germline V gene data show CDR1 as SGDLS and CDR2 as YYNGEE. The CDR3 length is 16 residues. Germline trimming cut 4 bases from V and 2 bases from J; bases unmatched to any gene: 8. The CDR3 sequence: CASSFLSGGPQETQYF. The CDR3 DNA is TGTGCCAGCAGCTTCCTTAGCGGGGGGCCACAAGAGACCCAGTACTTC.

The chain employs TRBV5-4 and TRBJ1-2, with 9 bases identical to TRBD1. The V segment lost 3 bases and the J segment 4 bases; nucleotides outside the gene matches: 4. The germline gives CDR1 SGHNT, CDR2 YYREEE (reference sequence). This CDR3 is 14 amino acids long. CDR3 protein: CASSSDRGGYGYTF. CDR3 sequence (DNA): TGTGCCAGCAGCTCGGACAGGGGTGGCTATGGCTACACCTTC. Using reference TRBV5-4 and TRBJ1-2 for the parts outside the CDR3, the full variable domain is ETGVTQSPTHLIKTRGQQVTLRCSSQSGHNTVSWYQQALGQGPQFIFQYYREEENGRGNFPPRFSGLQFPNYSSELNVNALELDDSALYLCASSSDRGGYGYTFGSGTRLTVV.

The chain employs TRBV5-4 and TRBJ1-2, with 8 bases fitting TRBD1. V shed 4 bases, J shed 8 bases, and the junction held 16 bases outside the gene matches. CDR1 is SGHNT and CDR2 is YYREEE in the germline V gene (reference sequence). The CDR3 is 16 residues long. Here the CDR3 DNA reads TGTGCCAGCAGCACTACCCAGGGGGCGCAGGGAGAAGGCTACACCTTC. It is translated as CASSTTQGAQGEGYTF.

The chain carries TRBV7-9 and TRBJ1-1; D unclear. Between the trimmed V and J ends, which lost 4 bases and 6 bases, there was a span of 15 bases. CDR3 length: 14 residues. Germline lookup yields CDR1 SEHNR and CDR2 FQNEAQ (reference sequence). CDR3 in DNA: TGTGCCAGCAGCTCCCTATCTGGTTTAGCTGAAGCTTTCTTT. Amino acid sequence: CASSSLSGLAEAFF.

The chain employs TRBV5-1 and TRBJ1-4, with D possibly matching TRBD1 (5 bases). Per the germline V gene, CDR1 is SGHRS and CDR2 is YFSETQ. Trimming took off 4 bases at V and 5 bases at J, with 15 bases between the two ends. The CDR3 runs 15 residues. CDR3 sequence reads: CASSAEQDTNEKLFF. The CDR3 DNA reads as TGCGCCAGCAGCGCCGAACAGGATACCAATGAAAAACTGTTTTTT.

This clone was seen more than once but under ten times. The gene calls are TRBV2 and TRBJ1-5; no reliable D call. The V end lost 4 bases, the J end lost 7 bases, and 20 bases lay between the germline ends. This CDR3 spans 16 amino acids. CDR1 SNHLY and CDR2 FYNNEI come from the germline V gene. In DNA form, the CDR3 reads TGTGCCAGCAGTGGAACTCCCCGAGGGTTGGGACAGCCCCAGCATTTT. It yields the protein CASSGTPRGLGQPQHF. Based on the CDR3 plus reference TRBV2 and TRBJ1-5, the full variable domain is EPEVTQTPSHQVTQMGQEVILRCVPISNHLYFYWYRQILGQKVEFLVSFYNNEISEKSEIFDDQFSVERPDGSNFTLKIRSTKLEDSAMYFCASSGTPRGLGQPQHFGDGTRLSIL.

The chain has TRBV28 and TRBJ1-2; 11 bases match TRBD1. Germline V gives CDR1 MDHEN, CDR2 SYDVKM. V was clipped by 5 bases and J by 1 base; unmatched bases: 3. The CDR3 is 15 residues long. CDR3 bases: TGTGCCAGCAGTCCGGGACAGGGGGGTAACTATGGCTACACCTTC. Residues: CASSPGQGGNYGYTF.

V gene TRBV19 combines with J gene TRBJ1-1; D is perhaps TRBD1 (5 bases). This CDR3 is 15 amino acids long. Germline-derived CDR1 and CDR2 are LNHDA and SQIVND (reference sequence). Trimming removed 4 bases from V and 4 bases from J, with 16 bases in between. CDR3 sequence (DNA): TGTGCCAGTAGTACTCATCCGCAGGGAGGCACTGAAGCTTTCTTT. Its translation is CASSTHPQGGTEAFF.

The chain carries TRBV5-1 and TRBJ2-2; unclear D gene. The germline gives CDR1 SGHRS, CDR2 YFSETQ. Trimming cost V 0 bases and J 1 base, with 7 bases left between them. The CDR3 is 15 residues long. DNA for the CDR3: TGCGCCAGCAGCTTGGTTAGCCAGAACACCGGGGAGCTGTTTTTT. This gives the protein CASSLVSQNTGELFF.

This chain joins TRBV5-4 and TRBJ2-5; 11 bases match TRBD1. This CDR3 has 15 amino acids. Losses at the gene ends were 0 bases for V and 4 bases for J; bases not matched to a gene: 2. Looked up from germline, CDR1 is SGHNT and CDR2 is YYREEE (reference sequence). CDR3 in amino acids: CASSLGDRGGETQYF. CDR3 nucleotide sequence: TGTGCCAGCAGCTTGGGGGACAGGGGGGGAGAGACCCAGTACTTC. The full variable domain, rest sourced from reference TRBV5-4 and TRBJ2-5, is ETGVTQSPTHLIKTRGQQVTLRCSSQSGHNTVSWYQQALGQGPQFIFQYYREEENGRGNFPPRFSGLQFPNYSSELNVNALELDDSALYLCASSLGDRGGETQYFGPGTRLLVL.

In its sample, this clone was seen once. The chain employs TRBV28 and TRBJ1-6; 7 nucleotides match TRBD1. Germline V gives CDR1 MDHEN, CDR2 SYDVKM. The CDR3 loop spans 14 amino acids. J lost 10 bases, V lost 7 bases, and 10 bases had no gene match. The CDR3 nucleotides read TGTGCCAGCACTCTGACAGGGCGACTGTCACCCCTCCACTTT. Protein: CASTLTGRLSPLHF.

A note on this clone: Other DNA sequences in the same sample also yield this CDR3. The chain uses TRBV6-5 and TRBJ1-2; possibly TRBD1 for D (6 bases). CDR3 size: 15 residues. V was pared by 4 bases and J by 3 bases, with 15 bases between. Germline CDR1 is MNHEY and CDR2 is SVGAGI. CDR3 amino acids: CASSSLQGRDYGYTF. Written as DNA, the CDR3 is TGTGCCAGCAGTTCCCTGCAGGGGCGCGACTATGGCTACACCTTC.

The chain has TRBV5-1 and TRBJ1-6; 7 positions agree with TRBD1. The CDR3 covers 14 residues. V was clipped by 4 bases and J by 6 bases; unmatched bases: 4. Germline assignment: CDR1 SGHRS and CDR2 YFSETQ. The CDR3 region has the DNA TGCGCCAGCAGCACCCGGGACAGTAATTCACCCCTCCACTTT. It is translated as CASSTRDSNSPLHF.